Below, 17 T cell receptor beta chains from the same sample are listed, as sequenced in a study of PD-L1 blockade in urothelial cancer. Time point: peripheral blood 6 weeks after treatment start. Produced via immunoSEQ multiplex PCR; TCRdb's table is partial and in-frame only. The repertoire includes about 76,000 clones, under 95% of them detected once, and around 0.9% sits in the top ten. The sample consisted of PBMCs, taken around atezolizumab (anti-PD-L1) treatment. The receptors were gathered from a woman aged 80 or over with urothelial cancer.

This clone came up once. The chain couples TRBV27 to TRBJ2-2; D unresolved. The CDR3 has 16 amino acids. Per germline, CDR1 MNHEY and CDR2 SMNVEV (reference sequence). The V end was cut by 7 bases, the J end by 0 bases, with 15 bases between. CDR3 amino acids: CASTPRVLTNTGELFF. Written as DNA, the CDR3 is TGTGCCAGCACCCCCCGGGTCCTAACGAACACCGGGGAGCTGTTTTTT.

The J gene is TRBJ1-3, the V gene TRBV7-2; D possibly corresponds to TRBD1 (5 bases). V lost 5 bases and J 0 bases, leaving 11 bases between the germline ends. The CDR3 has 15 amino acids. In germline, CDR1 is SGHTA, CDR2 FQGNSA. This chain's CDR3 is CASSPPGGSGNTIYF. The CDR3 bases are TGTGCCAGCAGCCCACCCGGGGGCTCTGGAAACACCATATATTTT.

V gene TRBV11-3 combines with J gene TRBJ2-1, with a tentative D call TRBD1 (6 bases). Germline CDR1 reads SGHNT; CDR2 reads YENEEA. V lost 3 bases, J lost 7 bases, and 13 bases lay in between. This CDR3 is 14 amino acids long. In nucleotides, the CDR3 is TGTGCCAGCAGCTTTTCGGACAGAGGGAATGAGCAGTTCTTC. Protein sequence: CASSFSDRGNEQFF.

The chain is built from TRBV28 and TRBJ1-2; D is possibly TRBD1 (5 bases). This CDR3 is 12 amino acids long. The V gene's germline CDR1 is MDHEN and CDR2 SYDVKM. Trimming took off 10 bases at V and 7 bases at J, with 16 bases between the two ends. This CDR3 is CATQTVGSGYTF. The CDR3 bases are TGTGCCACCCAGACAGTGGGCTCTGGCTACACCTTC.

CDR3 loop: CASSFGGESGNTIYF. As DNA, the CDR3 is TGTGCCAGCAGCTTCGGGGGGGAATCTGGAAACACCATATATTTT. The chain has TRBV9 and TRBJ1-3; maybe TRBD1 (5 bases). V was cut by 4 bases and J by 1 base, with 12 bases left in between. The V gene's germline CDR1 is SGDLS and CDR2 YYNGEE. This CDR3 comprises 15 residues. Full variable domain (rest looked up from reference TRBV9 and TRBJ1-3): DSGVTQTPKHLITATGQRVTLRCSPRSGDLSVYWYQQSLDQGLQFLIQYYNGEERAKGNILERFSAQQFPDLHSELNLSSLELGDSALYFCASSFGGESGNTIYFGEGSWLTVV.

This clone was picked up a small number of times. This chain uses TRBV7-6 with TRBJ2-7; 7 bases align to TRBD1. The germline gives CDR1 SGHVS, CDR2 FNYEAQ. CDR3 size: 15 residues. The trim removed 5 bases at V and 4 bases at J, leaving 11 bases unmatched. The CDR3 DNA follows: TGTGCCAGCAGCGAGACAGGGCAGCCGATATACGAGCAGTACTTC. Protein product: CASSETGQPIYEQYF. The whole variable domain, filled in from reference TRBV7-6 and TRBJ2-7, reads GAGVSQSPRYKVTKRGQDVALRCDPISGHVSLYWYRQALGQGPEFLTYFNYEAQQDKSGLPNDRFSAERPEGSISTLTIQRTEQRDSAMYRCASSETGQPIYEQYFGPGTRLTVT.

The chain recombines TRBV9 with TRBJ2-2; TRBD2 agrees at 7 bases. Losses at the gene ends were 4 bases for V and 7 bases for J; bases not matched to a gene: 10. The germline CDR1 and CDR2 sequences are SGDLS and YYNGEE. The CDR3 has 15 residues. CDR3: CASSPSGLRHGELFF. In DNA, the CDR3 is TGTGCCAGCAGCCCCTCGGGACTACGGCACGGGGAGCTGTTTTTT. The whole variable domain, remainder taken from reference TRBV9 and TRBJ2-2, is DSGVTQTPKHLITATGQRVTLRCSPRSGDLSVYWYQQSLDQGLQFLIQYYNGEERAKGNILERFSAQQFPDLHSELNLSSLELGDSALYFCASSPSGLRHGELFFGEGSRLTVL.

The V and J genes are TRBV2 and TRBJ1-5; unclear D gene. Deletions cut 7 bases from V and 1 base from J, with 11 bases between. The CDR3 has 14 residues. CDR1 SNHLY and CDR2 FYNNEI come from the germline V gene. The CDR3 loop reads CASKRDRSNQPQHF. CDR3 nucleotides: TGTGCCAGCAAGAGGGATCGGAGCAATCAGCCCCAGCATTTT.

Here the CDR3 DNA reads TGTGCCAGCAGTCCCCGGGGGTCAGCTAACTATGGCTACACCTTC. It specifies CASSPRGSANYGYTF. The J gene is TRBJ1-2, the V gene TRBV28; TRBD1 is a possible D gene (5 bases). Trimming removed 5 bases at V and 0 bases at J, with 13 bases between. The length of the CDR3 is 15 residues. Germline V gene data show CDR1 as MDHEN and CDR2 as SYDVKM.

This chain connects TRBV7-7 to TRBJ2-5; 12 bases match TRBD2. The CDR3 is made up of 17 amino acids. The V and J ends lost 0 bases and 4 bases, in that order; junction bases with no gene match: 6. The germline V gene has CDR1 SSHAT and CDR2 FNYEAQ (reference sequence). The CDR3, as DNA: TGTGCCAGCAGCTTAGCGCCTAGCGGGAGGGGGACAGAGACCCAGTACTTC. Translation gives CASSLAPSGRGTETQYF.

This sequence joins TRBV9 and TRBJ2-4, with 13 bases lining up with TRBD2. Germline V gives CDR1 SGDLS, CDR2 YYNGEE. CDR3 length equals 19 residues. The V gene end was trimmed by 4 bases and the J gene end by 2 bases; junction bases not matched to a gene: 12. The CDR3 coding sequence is TGTGCCAGCAGCCCGAGACTAGCGGGAGGATCGGGGACCAAAAACATTCAGTACTTC. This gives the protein CASSPRLAGGSGTKNIQYF.

The CDR3 DNA reads TGCGCCAGCAGGGCCGGGGAGATGAACACTGAAGCTTTCTTT. This gives the protein CASRAGEMNTEAFF. The J gene is TRBJ1-1, the V gene TRBV10-2; D unresolved. The CDR3 totals 14 residues. The V gene's germline CDR1 is WSHSY and CDR2 SAAADI. Trimming cost V 6 bases and J 0 bases, with 11 bases left between them.

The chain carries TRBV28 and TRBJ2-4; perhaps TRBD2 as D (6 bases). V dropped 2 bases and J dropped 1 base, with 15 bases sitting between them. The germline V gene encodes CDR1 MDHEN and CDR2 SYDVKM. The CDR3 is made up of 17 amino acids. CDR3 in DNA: TGTGCCAGCAGTTTAACTCCGGGGGTATCGGCCAAAAACATTCAGTACTTC. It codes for CASSLTPGVSAKNIQYF.

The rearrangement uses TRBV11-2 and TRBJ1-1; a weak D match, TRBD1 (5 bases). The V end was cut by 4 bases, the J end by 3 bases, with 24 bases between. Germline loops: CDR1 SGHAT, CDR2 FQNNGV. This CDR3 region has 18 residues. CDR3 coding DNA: TGTGCCAGCAGCTCCCCTGTGAGGCAGGGTATATGGTACACTGAAGCTTTCTTT. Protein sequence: CASSSPVRQGIWYTEAFF.

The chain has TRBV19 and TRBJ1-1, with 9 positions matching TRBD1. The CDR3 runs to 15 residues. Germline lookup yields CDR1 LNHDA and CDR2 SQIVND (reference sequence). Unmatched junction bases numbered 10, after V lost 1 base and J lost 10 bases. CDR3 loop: CASSIGRGRQGGAFF. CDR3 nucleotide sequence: TGTGCCAGTAGTATAGGAAGGGGTCGACAGGGGGGAGCTTTCTTT.

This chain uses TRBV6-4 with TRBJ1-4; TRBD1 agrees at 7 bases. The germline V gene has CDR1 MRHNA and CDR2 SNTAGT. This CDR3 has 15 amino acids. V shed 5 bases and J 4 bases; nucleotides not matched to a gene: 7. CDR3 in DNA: TGTGCCAGCAGTCCTCACGGGACAGATAATGAAAAACTGTTTTTT. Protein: CASSPHGTDNEKLFF.

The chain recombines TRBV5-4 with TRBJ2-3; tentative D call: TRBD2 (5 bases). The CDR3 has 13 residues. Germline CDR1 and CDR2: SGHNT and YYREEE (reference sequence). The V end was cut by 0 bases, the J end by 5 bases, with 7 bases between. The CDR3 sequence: CASSLGRGDTQYF. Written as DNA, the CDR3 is TGTGCCAGCAGCTTGGGTCGGGGAGATACGCAGTATTTT.